Below are 22 T cell receptor beta chains sequenced from a single sample in a study of blood T cell repertoires in COVID-19. Profiled with immunoSEQ multiplex PCR; TCRdb holds only in-frame clones, not every one. This sample has around 100,000 clones, with 84% found just once. The sequenced sample consisted of peripheral blood. The receptors were gathered from a human donor in a cohort sampled during active COVID-19.

The CDR3 nucleotides read TGTGCCAGCAGCCCCCAAGCCGCAACTAATGAAAAACTGTTTTTT. Encoded protein: CASSPQAATNEKLFF. This chain connects TRBV9 to TRBJ1-4; unclear D gene. Trimming removed 4 bases at V and 0 bases at J, with 10 bases between. This CDR3 spans 15 amino acids. Germline CDR1 and CDR2: SGDLS and YYNGEE. The entire variable domain, with the rest obtained from reference TRBV9 and TRBJ1-4, is as follows: DSGVTQTPKHLITATGQRVTLRCSPRSGDLSVYWYQQSLDQGLQFLIQYYNGEERAKGNILERFSAQQFPDLHSELNLSSLELGDSALYFCASSPQAATNEKLFFGSGTQLSVL.

The chain employs TRBV20-1 and TRBJ2-5; D is uncertain. The germline CDR1 and CDR2 sequences are DFQATT and SNEGSKA (reference sequence). The CDR3 sequence is 10 residues long. The V gene lost 6 bases and the J gene lost 4 bases, with 6 bases spanning the gap. The CDR3, as DNA: TGCAGTGCCCCCCTAGAGACCCAGTACTTC. Amino acids: CSAPLETQYF.

The chain combines TRBV3-1 (or the pseudogene TRBV3-2) with TRBJ2-5; 10 nucleotides line up with TRBD2. CDR1 is LGHDT, CDR2 YNNKEL, per germline (reference sequence). Germline trimming cut 0 bases from V and 4 bases from J; bases unmatched to any gene: 5. The CDR3 consists of 16 residues. The CDR3, as DNA: TGTGCCAGCAGCCAAGATTCACTAGCGGGGCGAGAGACCCAGTACTTC. It is translated as CASSQDSLAGRETQYF.

J is TRBJ1-2 and V is TRBV21-1; TRBD1 is taken as the D call from the table, unchecked against the DNA. TRBV21-1 is a pseudogene locus. The CDR3 extends over 15 amino acids. The CDR3 DNA reads as TGTGCCAGCAGCAAAGGGACAGAAAATAACTATGGCTACACCTTC. It specifies CASSKGTENNYGYTF.

This clone occurred once. This chain connects TRBV5-1 to TRBJ1-6; 7 bases are shared with TRBD1. This CDR3 is 15 amino acids long. The germline V gene has CDR1 SGHRS and CDR2 YFSETQ. Trimming at V came to 4 bases and at J to 3 bases, leaving 4 bases not matched to a gene. CDR3 bases: TGCGCCAGCAGCCCATGGGACAGCTATAATTCACCCCTCCACTTT. Encoded protein: CASSPWDSYNSPLHF.

This chain connects TRBV7-8 to TRBJ1-4; the match to TRBD1 covers 9 bases. This CDR3 spans 17 amino acids. Trimming at V came to 5 bases and at J to 8 bases, leaving 15 bases not matched to a gene. In germline, CDR1 is SGHVS, CDR2 FQNEAQ. Written as DNA, the CDR3 is TGTGCCAGCAGCACACGGACAGGGGCCGCGATGGCGGAAAAACTGTTTTTT. Its protein product is CASSTRTGAAMAEKLFF.

This clone was seen only once. The rearrangement joins TRBV6-2 or TRBV6-3 to TRBJ2-5; 12 bases are a match to TRBD2. Germline CDR1 is MNHEY and CDR2 is SVGEGT. The CDR3 extends over 17 amino acids. The V segment lost 4 bases and the J segment 5 bases; nucleotides outside the gene matches: 11. Here the CDR3 DNA reads TGTGCCAGCAGTTGGACTAGCGGGGAGGACGTTTCTGAGACCCAGTACTTC. Translated: CASSWTSGEDVSETQYF.

The rearrangement joins TRBV2 to TRBJ1-2, with D perhaps TRBD1 (5 bases). The CDR3 loop spans 14 amino acids. The V gene's germline CDR1 is SNHLY and CDR2 FYNNEI. V was cut by 8 bases and J by 2 bases, with 15 bases left in between. The chain's CDR3 is CASDPGGSNYGYTF. As DNA, the CDR3 is TGTGCCAGCGACCCGGGGGGGTCGAACTATGGCTACACCTTC.

The gene calls are TRBV5-1 and TRBJ2-1; a possible D gene is TRBD1 (6 bases). Germline V gives CDR1 SGHRS, CDR2 YFSETQ. The CDR3 loop spans 15 amino acids. The V end lost 1 base, the J end lost 4 bases, and 12 bases lay between the germline ends. This CDR3 reads CASSLLSRGYNEQFF. The CDR3 DNA sequence: TGCGCCAGCAGCTTGCTGTCCAGGGGTTACAATGAGCAGTTCTTC. The variable domain in full, completed from reference TRBV5-1 and TRBJ2-1, reads KAGVTQTPRYLIKTRGQQVTLSCSPISGHRSVSWYQQTPGQGLQFLFEYFSETQRNKGNFPGRFSGRQFSNSRSEMNVSTLELGDSALYLCASSLLSRGYNEQFFGPGTRLTVL.

This chain uses TRBV5-1 with TRBJ2-5; TRBD2 agrees at 7 bases. Germline CDR1 is SGHRS and CDR2 is YFSETQ. With V trimmed by 1 base and J by 2 bases, 14 bases remained unmatched. This CDR3 has 18 amino acids. This CDR3 is CASSLRSREAGPQETQYF. As DNA, the CDR3 is TGCGCCAGCAGCTTGAGGTCCCGGGAAGCGGGGCCACAAGAGACCCAGTACTTC.

The chain is built from TRBV6-5 and TRBJ1-2; D gene ambiguous. The CDR3 consists of 15 residues. With 0 bases removed from V and 2 bases from J, the gap between germline ends came to 10 bases. In germline, CDR1 is MNHEY, CDR2 SVGAGI. CDR3 bases: TGTGCCAGCAGTTACTCCCGGGGAGTCAACTATGGCTACACCTTC. Protein sequence: CASSYSRGVNYGYTF.

The chain is built from TRBV5-4 and TRBJ2-5, with 9 bases that match TRBD2. Germline CDR1 reads SGHNT; CDR2 reads YYREEE (reference sequence). J was trimmed by 5 bases and V by 4 bases; bases with no gene match: 12. This CDR3 comprises 16 residues. The CDR3 DNA follows: TGTGCCAGCAGCCAGAAACGGCAAGGACTAGCGGAGACCCAGTACTTC. Protein sequence: CASSQKRQGLAETQYF. Using reference TRBV5-4 and TRBJ2-5 for the parts outside the CDR3, the full variable domain is ETGVTQSPTHLIKTRGQQVTLRCSSQSGHNTVSWYQQALGQGPQFIFQYYREEENGRGNFPPRFSGLQFPNYSSELNVNALELDDSALYLCASSQKRQGLAETQYFGPGTRLLVL.

CDR3 amino acids: CAWSFREGGYTF. The CDR3 DNA is TGTGCCTGGAGTTTCAGGGAAGGAGGCTACACCTTC. The chain is built from TRBV30 and TRBJ1-2; tentative D call: TRBD1 (5 bases). Germline CDR1 reads GTSNPN; CDR2 reads SVGIG (reference sequence). With 2 bases removed from V and 8 bases from J, the gap between germline ends came to 12 bases. The CDR3 loop spans 12 amino acids.

The genes are TRBV29-1 and TRBJ1-2; 11 positions match TRBD1. CDR1 and CDR2 (germline): SQVTM, ANQGSEA. V was pared by 6 bases and J by 7 bases, with 7 bases of the junction left unmatched. The CDR3 totals 13 residues. The chain's CDR3 is CSVTGQGVSGYTF. CDR3 coding DNA: TGCAGCGTGACGGGACAGGGGGTATCTGGCTACACCTTC. Full variable domain (remainder filled in from reference TRBV29-1 and TRBJ1-2): SAVISQKPSRDICQRGTSLTIQCQVDSQVTMMFWYRQQPGQSLTLIATANQGSEATYESGFVIDKFPISRPNLTFSTLTVSNMSPEDSSIYLCSVTGQGVSGYTFGSGTRLTVV.

The chain joins TRBV3-1 (or the pseudogene TRBV3-2) to TRBJ1-2; perhaps TRBD1 as D (6 bases). Germline CDR1 reads LGHDT; CDR2 reads YNNKEL (reference sequence). V lost 5 bases and J lost 9, with 13 bases in between. This CDR3 comprises 12 residues. CDR3 residues: CASSTQGFRYTF. DNA of the CDR3: TGTGCCAGCAGCACACAGGGATTTCGCTACACCTTC.

V usage is TRBV5-1 and J usage is TRBJ1-1; D gene ambiguous. V was clipped by 2 bases and J by 3 bases, with 8 bases between them. Germline values: CDR1 SGHRS, CDR2 YFSETQ. The CDR3 spans 13 residues. The CDR3 region has the DNA TGCGCCAGCAGCTTCGAGTCCCACACTGAAGCTTTCTTT. Protein product: CASSFESHTEAFF.

V gene TRBV18 combines with J gene TRBJ1-2, with D possibly being TRBD1 (5 bases). V was shortened by 2 bases and J by 7 bases, with 14 bases between the two germline ends. CDR1 is KGHSH, CDR2 LQKENI, per germline. The CDR3 has 14 amino acids. CDR3 residues: CASSPGSDKGGYTF. The CDR3, as DNA: TGTGCCAGCTCACCAGGCTCGGACAAGGGTGGCTACACCTTC.

This chain links TRBV5-6 with TRBJ2-1; 7 bases line up with TRBD2. Trimming removed 3 bases from V and 2 bases from J; junction bases left unmatched: 11. Germline V CDR1 and CDR2: SGHDT, YYEEEE. The CDR3 contains 17 residues. The CDR3 DNA reads TGTGCCAGCAGCTCGTATACGGGACTACCAACCTACAATGAGCAGTTCTTC. It yields the protein CASSSYTGLPTYNEQFF.

The chain uses TRBV4-2 and TRBJ2-7, with TRBD1 identical over 8 bases. The CDR3 is 13 residues long. J lost 3 bases, V lost 5 bases, and 3 bases had no gene match. CDR1 is LGHNA, CDR2 YNFKEQ, per germline. The CDR3 region has the DNA TGTGCCAGCAGCGGGGACAGGAGCTACGAGCAGTACTTC. Translated: CASSGDRSYEQYF.

The chain combines TRBV3-1 (or the pseudogene TRBV3-2) with TRBJ1-3; 8 bases match TRBD1. CDR3 length: 15 residues. Germline CDR1 LGHDT, CDR2 YNNKEL (reference sequence). With V trimmed by 4 bases and J by 4 bases, 6 bases remained unmatched. The CDR3 region has the DNA TGTGCCAGCAGCCCAGGACAGGGCGGCGGAAACACCATATATTTT. Its protein is CASSPGQGGGNTIYF.

The genes are TRBV9 and TRBJ1-1; D perhaps matches TRBD1 (6 bases). Trimming shortened V by 0 bases and J by 4 bases, and 10 bases separated the two germline ends. The CDR3 sequence is 14 residues long. Germline V lookup: CDR1 SGDLS, CDR2 YYNGEE. CDR3 protein: CASSVDFRGTEAFF. The CDR3 bases are TGTGCCAGCAGCGTAGATTTCAGGGGCACTGAAGCTTTCTTT.

This rearrangement joins TRBV12-5 to TRBJ2-3; 8 positions agree with TRBD2. Trimming cost V 6 bases and J 6 bases; bases outside gene matches: 5. The CDR3 has 13 residues. Germline CDR1 reads LGHNT; CDR2 reads FRNRAP. CDR3: CASGSGGGDTQYF. DNA of the CDR3: TGTGCTAGTGGCTCGGGAGGGGGGGATACGCAGTATTTT.